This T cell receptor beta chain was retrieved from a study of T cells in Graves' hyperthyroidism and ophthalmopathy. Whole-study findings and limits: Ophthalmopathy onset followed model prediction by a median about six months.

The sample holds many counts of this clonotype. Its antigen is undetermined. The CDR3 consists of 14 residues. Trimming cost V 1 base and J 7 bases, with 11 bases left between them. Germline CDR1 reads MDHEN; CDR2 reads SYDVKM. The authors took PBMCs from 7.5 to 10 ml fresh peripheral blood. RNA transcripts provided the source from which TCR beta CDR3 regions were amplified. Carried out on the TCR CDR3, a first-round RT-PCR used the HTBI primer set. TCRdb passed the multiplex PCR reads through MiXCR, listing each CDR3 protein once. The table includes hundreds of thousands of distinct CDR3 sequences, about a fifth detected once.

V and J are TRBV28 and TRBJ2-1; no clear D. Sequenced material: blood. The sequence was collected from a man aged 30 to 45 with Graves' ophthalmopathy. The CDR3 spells CASSLSSPRNEQFF. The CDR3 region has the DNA TGTGCCAGCAGTTTATCCAGCCCACGGAATGAGCAGTTCTTC. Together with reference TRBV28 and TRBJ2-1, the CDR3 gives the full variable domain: DVKVTQSSRYLVKRTGEKVFLECVQDMDHENMFWYRQDPGLGLRLIYFSYDVKMKEKGDIPEGYSVSREKKERFSLILESASTNQTSMYLCASSLSSPRNEQFFGPGTRLTVL.